This passage covers 22 T cell receptor beta chains from one sample sequenced in a study of PD-L1 blockade in urothelial cancer. Sequenced by immunoSEQ multiplex PCR; TCRdb stores in-frame clones only, minus some. The sample records more than 60,000 clones, about nine tenths being singletons. Time point here: peripheral blood 6 weeks after treatment start. Sample: PBMCs, taken around atezolizumab (anti-PD-L1) treatment. Every receptor here comes from a man aged 60-69 years with urothelial cancer.

The V gene is TRBV2, the J gene TRBJ2-7; 8 positions agree with TRBD1. V shed 9 bases and J 5 bases; nucleotides not matched to a gene: 12. CDR3 length: 14 residues. The V gene's germline CDR1 is SNHLY and CDR2 FYNNEI. CDR3 region: CASRQGTGLHEQYF. Here the CDR3 DNA reads TGTGCCAGTAGACAGGGGACAGGACTTCACGAGCAGTACTTC.

This chain connects TRBV11-1 to TRBJ2-1; 7 bases match TRBD2. V lost 1 base and J lost 5; bases outside the gene matches: 8. Germline V gene data show CDR1 as SGHAT and CDR2 as FQDESV (reference sequence). The CDR3 sequence is 16 residues long. The DNA for the CDR3 is TGTGCCAGCAGCTTAGTAACGGGAGGATGGCACAATGAGCAGTTCTTC. As protein: CASSLVTGGWHNEQFF.

The V call is TRBV7-8, the J call TRBJ2-3; 7 bases match TRBD2. V lost 4 bases to trimming and J lost 2 bases; unmatched junction nucleotides: 12. The CDR3 sequence is 17 residues long. The germline gives CDR1 SGHVS, CDR2 FQNEAQ. Written as DNA, the CDR3 is TGTGCCAGCAGCTCCCCGTGGGGGGGGAGCTTCACAGATACGCAGTATTTT. Its protein is CASSSPWGGSFTDTQYF.

This sequence joins TRBV18 and TRBJ2-7, with unresolved D. Germline loops: CDR1 KGHSH, CDR2 LQKENI. The CDR3 spans 14 residues. Trimming stripped 3 bases from V and 4 bases from J, with 13 bases between. CDR3 sequence: CASSPLGSSYEQYF. Here the CDR3 DNA reads TGTGCCAGCTCACCCTTAGGTAGCTCATACGAGCAGTACTTC.

This clone was recorded only once. This chain joins TRBV10-1 and TRBJ2-1; 8 bases match TRBD2. The CDR3 totals 17 residues. The J segment lost 8 bases and the V segment lost 0 bases, leaving 12 bases of the junction unmatched. From germline, CDR1 is WNHNN and CDR2 SYGVQD (reference sequence). CDR3 in DNA: TGCGCCAGCAGTGAGTCGCGAGGGAGCGGGAGAATCTATGAGCAGTTCTTC. It specifies CASSESRGSGRIYEQFF.

This chain joins TRBV2 and TRBJ2-7, with D possibly matching TRBD1 (5 bases). This CDR3 comprises 14 residues. V shed 6 bases and J shed 0 bases, with 12 bases lying between them. Germline values: CDR1 SNHLY, CDR2 FYNNEI. The CDR3: CASRQESLSYEQYF. DNA of the CDR3: TGTGCCAGCAGACAGGAATCCCTCTCCTACGAGCAGTACTTC.

The rearrangement joins TRBV27 to TRBJ2-5; TRBD1 might be the D (7 bases). Deletions cut 7 bases from V and 5 bases from J, with 17 bases between. Germline CDR1 and CDR2: MNHEY and SMNVEV (reference sequence). The CDR3 sequence is 14 residues long. DNA of the CDR3: TGTGCCAGCAAAGGCGGGACAGTCGGGGAGACCCAGTACTTC. It specifies CASKGGTVGETQYF.

The rearrangement joins TRBV4-1 to TRBJ2-2; 14 nucleotides agree with TRBD2. The length of the CDR3 is 16 residues. Unmatched junction bases numbered 5, after V lost 4 bases and J lost 7 bases. Germline V lookup: CDR1 MGHRA, CDR2 YSYEKL. CDR3 nucleotide sequence: TGCGCCAGCAGCCCGACTAGCGGGAGGGCTATCGGGGAGCTGTTTTTT. This encodes CASSPTSGRAIGELFF.

This chain connects TRBV4-2 to TRBJ2-1; D may be TRBD2 (5 bases). This CDR3 comprises 16 residues. V lost 0 bases and J lost 4, with 13 bases in between. Per the germline V gene, CDR1 is LGHNA and CDR2 is YNFKEQ. CDR3 sequence (DNA): TGTGCCAGCAGCCAAGAATCGAGGGAGTTATACAATGAGCAGTTCTTC. Its translation: CASSQESRELYNEQFF.

The chain recombines TRBV7-9 with TRBJ1-1; D may be TRBD1 (5 bases). Germline lookup yields CDR1 SEHNR and CDR2 FQNEAQ (reference sequence). The CDR3 is made up of 16 amino acids. Trimming took off 4 bases at V and 8 bases at J, with 23 bases between the two ends. The CDR3 nucleotides are TGTGCCAGCAGCTCTACCAGAAAGGGGTACGAGGAAGAAGCTTTCTTT. This encodes CASSSTRKGYEEEAFF.

This clone has more than one count but fewer than ten. CDR3 protein: CASSSWASTTDTQYF. CDR3 nucleotides: TGTGCCAGCAGCTCATGGGCTAGCACCACAGATACGCAGTATTTT. The chain carries TRBV5-6 and TRBJ2-3; tentative D call: TRBD2 (5 bases). The CDR3 has 15 residues. The germline V and J ends were trimmed by 3 bases and 2 bases, with 13 bases remaining between them. CDR1 is SGHDT, CDR2 YYEEEE, per germline.

The chain combines TRBV19 with TRBJ2-2; tentative D call: TRBD2 (7 bases). Germline V gene lookup returns CDR1 LNHDA and CDR2 SQIVND (reference sequence). The CDR3 loop spans 17 amino acids. The V end was cut by 4 bases, the J end by 1 base, with 16 bases between. The CDR3: CASSRRGRGGNTGELFF. The CDR3 DNA follows: TGTGCCAGTAGTAGGCGAGGGAGGGGGGGGAACACCGGGGAGCTGTTTTTT.

This clone has just a few counts. The chain joins TRBV5-1 to TRBJ1-2; a possible D gene is TRBD1 (6 bases). The ends were cut back, 4 bases at V and 8 bases at J, with 18 bases in the middle. The CDR3 is 14 residues long. CDR1 is SGHRS, CDR2 YFSETQ, per germline. This CDR3 reads CASSPVGGGRGYTF. CDR3 nucleotides: TGCGCCAGCAGCCCCGTTGGGGGCGGTAGGGGCTACACCTTC.

Here the CDR3 DNA reads TGTGCCAGCAGCTTGCCAGGGGACGGGTACGAGCAGTACTTC. It yields the protein CASSLPGDGYEQYF. The V call is TRBV5-6, the J call TRBJ2-7; perhaps TRBD1 as D (6 bases). Germline-derived CDR1 and CDR2 are SGHDT and YYEEEE. The CDR3 sequence is 14 residues long. V was pared by 1 base and J by 4 bases, with 12 bases between.

The chain recombines TRBV5-1 with TRBJ2-1; D might be TRBD2 (5 bases). The germline V and J ends were trimmed by 1 base and 0 bases, with 8 bases remaining between them. CDR3 length: 15 amino acids. Germline CDR1 reads SGHRS; CDR2 reads YFSETQ. Here the CDR3 reads CASSLLGSSYNEQFF. CDR3 sequence (DNA): TGCGCCAGCAGCTTGCTGGGGAGCTCCTACAATGAGCAGTTCTTC.

The table lists this clone with a count of one. V and J are TRBV11-2 and TRBJ1-1, with D unresolved. Germline V lookup: CDR1 SGHAT, CDR2 FQNNGV. V was pared by 1 base and J by 0 bases, with 9 bases between. The CDR3 is 15 amino acids. The CDR3 loop reads CASSLGGSMNTEAFF. DNA of the CDR3: TGTGCCAGCAGCTTAGGAGGCAGCATGAACACTGAAGCTTTCTTT.

This sequence joins TRBV5-4 and TRBJ1-2; the D gene is possibly TRBD1 (6 bases). V shed 0 bases and J shed 4 bases, with 16 bases lying between them. Per germline, CDR1 SGHNT and CDR2 YYREEE (reference sequence). There are 16 residues in the CDR3. CDR3 in amino acids: CASSLGGSGAVYGYTF. CDR3 DNA sequence: TGTGCCAGCAGCTTGGGGGGGTCAGGGGCCGTCTATGGCTACACCTTC.

This clone was found once. This sequence joins TRBV14 and TRBJ1-1; D gene unclear. From germline, CDR1 is SGHDN and CDR2 FVKESK. Trimming removed 0 bases from V and 6 bases from J, with 11 bases in between. The CDR3 runs 14 residues. The CDR3: CASSQEPRGAEAFF. In DNA form, the CDR3 reads TGTGCCAGCAGCCAAGAGCCCAGAGGCGCTGAAGCTTTCTTT.

Only a few counts were recorded for this clone. This rearrangement joins TRBV10-3 to TRBJ1-1; a weak D match, TRBD1 (6 bases). Germline CDR1 reads ENHRY; CDR2 reads SYGVKD. The CDR3 is 12 amino acids. Trimming shortened V by 6 bases and J by 8 bases, and 13 bases separated the two germline ends. The DNA of the CDR3 is TGTGCCATCAGCCAAGACAGGATGGAAGCTTTCTTT. Translated: CAISQDRMEAFF.

The rearrangement uses TRBV9 and TRBJ1-2; D remains unclear. There are 14 residues in the CDR3. The germline gives CDR1 SGDLS, CDR2 YYNGEE. Trimming took off 4 bases at V and 4 bases at J, with 14 bases between the two ends. Written as DNA, the CDR3 is TGTGCCAGCAGCTCCACCCCCGAGGGCTATGGCTACACCTTC. It codes for CASSSTPEGYGYTF.

The chain has TRBV9 and TRBJ1-1; D possibly corresponds to TRBD1 (5 bases). CDR3 length: 14 residues. CDR1 and CDR2 from the germline V gene are SGDLS and YYNGEE. Trimming shortened V by 3 bases and J by 11 bases, and 20 bases separated the two germline ends. CDR3 sequence: CASSAAGGNGAAFF. In DNA, the CDR3 is TGTGCCAGCAGCGCGGCGGGGGGGAACGGGGCGGCTTTCTTT.

V usage is TRBV28 and J usage is TRBJ1-2; D unclear. The V and J ends lost 2 bases and 8 bases respectively, with 12 bases between them. This CDR3 is 13 amino acids long. Germline values: CDR1 MDHEN, CDR2 SYDVKM. The CDR3 bases are TGTGCCAGCAGTTTAAGAGACCTGAGGGGCTACACCTTC. This translates into CASSLRDLRGYTF.